The clone carrying this TCR beta chain came up a few times. Germline V gene data show CDR1 as MDHEN and CDR2 as SYDVKM. This CDR3 has 15 residues. V dropped 6 bases and J dropped 7; count of bases not matched to a gene: 6. The sample originates from a study of blood T cell repertoires in COVID-19. Study background: Samples taken during acute and convalescent COVID-19 were collected in the United States, Italy and Spain.

Assay: immunoSEQ multiplex PCR; the TCRdb copy retains only in-frame clones and omits some. This table has around 220,000 clones, just over 85% appearing once. The clonotype comes from a woman between 45 and 65 years old with acute COVID-19. Material for sequencing was PBMCs or T cells enriched from blood (not recorded which). The chain couples TRBV28 to TRBJ1-4, with TRBD1 identical over 12 bases. CDR3 in amino acids: CASRGQGAGGEKLFF. CDR3 nucleotide sequence: TGTGCCAGCAGGGGACAGGGGGCGGGTGGTGAAAAACTGTTTTTT. Full variable domain (rest looked up from reference TRBV28 and TRBJ1-4): DVKVTQSSRYLVKRTGEKVFLECVQDMDHENMFWYRQDPGLGLRLIYFSYDVKMKEKGDIPEGYSVSREKKERFSLILESASTNQTSMYLCASRGQGAGGEKLFFGSGTQLSVL.